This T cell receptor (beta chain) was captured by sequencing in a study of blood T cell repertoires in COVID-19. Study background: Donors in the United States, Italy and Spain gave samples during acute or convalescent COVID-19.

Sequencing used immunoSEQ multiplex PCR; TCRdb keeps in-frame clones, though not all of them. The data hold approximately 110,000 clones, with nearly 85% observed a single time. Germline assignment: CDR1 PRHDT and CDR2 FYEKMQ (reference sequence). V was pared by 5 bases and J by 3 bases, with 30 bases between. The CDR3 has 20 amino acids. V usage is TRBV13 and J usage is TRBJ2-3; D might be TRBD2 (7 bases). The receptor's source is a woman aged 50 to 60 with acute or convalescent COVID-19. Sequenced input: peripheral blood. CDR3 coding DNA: TGTGCCAGCAGCGGTGGAGGGGGGCTAGCGGCCTCCGGTGGGACAGATACGCAGTATTTT. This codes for CASSGGGGLAASGGTDTQYF.